This T cell receptor beta chain was recorded in a study of a mutant IDH1 vaccine in newly diagnosed glioma. This clone was seen a single time. No antigen is known for it. The germline V gene encodes CDR1 SNHLY and CDR2 FYNNEI. V was clipped by 2 bases and J by 3 bases, with 7 bases between them. The CDR3 runs 13 residues. Sequenced by immunoSEQ multiplex PCR; TCRdb stores in-frame clones only, minus some. The sample records some 64,000 clones, 70% to 85% being singletons. The time point: week 11, during vaccination. Vaccination used 300 ug of mutant IDH1 20-mer peptide per dose, with topical imiquimod. The TCR was taken from a woman aged 50 to 60 with glioma. The rearrangement uses TRBV2 and TRBJ1-1; D ambiguous. The sample consisted of PBMCs, taken from a glioma patient whose treatment included an IDH1 peptide vaccine. Here the CDR3 reads CASSELEDTEAFF. CDR3 nucleotide sequence: TGTGCCAGCAGTGAATTAGAGGACACTGAAGCTTTCTTT.